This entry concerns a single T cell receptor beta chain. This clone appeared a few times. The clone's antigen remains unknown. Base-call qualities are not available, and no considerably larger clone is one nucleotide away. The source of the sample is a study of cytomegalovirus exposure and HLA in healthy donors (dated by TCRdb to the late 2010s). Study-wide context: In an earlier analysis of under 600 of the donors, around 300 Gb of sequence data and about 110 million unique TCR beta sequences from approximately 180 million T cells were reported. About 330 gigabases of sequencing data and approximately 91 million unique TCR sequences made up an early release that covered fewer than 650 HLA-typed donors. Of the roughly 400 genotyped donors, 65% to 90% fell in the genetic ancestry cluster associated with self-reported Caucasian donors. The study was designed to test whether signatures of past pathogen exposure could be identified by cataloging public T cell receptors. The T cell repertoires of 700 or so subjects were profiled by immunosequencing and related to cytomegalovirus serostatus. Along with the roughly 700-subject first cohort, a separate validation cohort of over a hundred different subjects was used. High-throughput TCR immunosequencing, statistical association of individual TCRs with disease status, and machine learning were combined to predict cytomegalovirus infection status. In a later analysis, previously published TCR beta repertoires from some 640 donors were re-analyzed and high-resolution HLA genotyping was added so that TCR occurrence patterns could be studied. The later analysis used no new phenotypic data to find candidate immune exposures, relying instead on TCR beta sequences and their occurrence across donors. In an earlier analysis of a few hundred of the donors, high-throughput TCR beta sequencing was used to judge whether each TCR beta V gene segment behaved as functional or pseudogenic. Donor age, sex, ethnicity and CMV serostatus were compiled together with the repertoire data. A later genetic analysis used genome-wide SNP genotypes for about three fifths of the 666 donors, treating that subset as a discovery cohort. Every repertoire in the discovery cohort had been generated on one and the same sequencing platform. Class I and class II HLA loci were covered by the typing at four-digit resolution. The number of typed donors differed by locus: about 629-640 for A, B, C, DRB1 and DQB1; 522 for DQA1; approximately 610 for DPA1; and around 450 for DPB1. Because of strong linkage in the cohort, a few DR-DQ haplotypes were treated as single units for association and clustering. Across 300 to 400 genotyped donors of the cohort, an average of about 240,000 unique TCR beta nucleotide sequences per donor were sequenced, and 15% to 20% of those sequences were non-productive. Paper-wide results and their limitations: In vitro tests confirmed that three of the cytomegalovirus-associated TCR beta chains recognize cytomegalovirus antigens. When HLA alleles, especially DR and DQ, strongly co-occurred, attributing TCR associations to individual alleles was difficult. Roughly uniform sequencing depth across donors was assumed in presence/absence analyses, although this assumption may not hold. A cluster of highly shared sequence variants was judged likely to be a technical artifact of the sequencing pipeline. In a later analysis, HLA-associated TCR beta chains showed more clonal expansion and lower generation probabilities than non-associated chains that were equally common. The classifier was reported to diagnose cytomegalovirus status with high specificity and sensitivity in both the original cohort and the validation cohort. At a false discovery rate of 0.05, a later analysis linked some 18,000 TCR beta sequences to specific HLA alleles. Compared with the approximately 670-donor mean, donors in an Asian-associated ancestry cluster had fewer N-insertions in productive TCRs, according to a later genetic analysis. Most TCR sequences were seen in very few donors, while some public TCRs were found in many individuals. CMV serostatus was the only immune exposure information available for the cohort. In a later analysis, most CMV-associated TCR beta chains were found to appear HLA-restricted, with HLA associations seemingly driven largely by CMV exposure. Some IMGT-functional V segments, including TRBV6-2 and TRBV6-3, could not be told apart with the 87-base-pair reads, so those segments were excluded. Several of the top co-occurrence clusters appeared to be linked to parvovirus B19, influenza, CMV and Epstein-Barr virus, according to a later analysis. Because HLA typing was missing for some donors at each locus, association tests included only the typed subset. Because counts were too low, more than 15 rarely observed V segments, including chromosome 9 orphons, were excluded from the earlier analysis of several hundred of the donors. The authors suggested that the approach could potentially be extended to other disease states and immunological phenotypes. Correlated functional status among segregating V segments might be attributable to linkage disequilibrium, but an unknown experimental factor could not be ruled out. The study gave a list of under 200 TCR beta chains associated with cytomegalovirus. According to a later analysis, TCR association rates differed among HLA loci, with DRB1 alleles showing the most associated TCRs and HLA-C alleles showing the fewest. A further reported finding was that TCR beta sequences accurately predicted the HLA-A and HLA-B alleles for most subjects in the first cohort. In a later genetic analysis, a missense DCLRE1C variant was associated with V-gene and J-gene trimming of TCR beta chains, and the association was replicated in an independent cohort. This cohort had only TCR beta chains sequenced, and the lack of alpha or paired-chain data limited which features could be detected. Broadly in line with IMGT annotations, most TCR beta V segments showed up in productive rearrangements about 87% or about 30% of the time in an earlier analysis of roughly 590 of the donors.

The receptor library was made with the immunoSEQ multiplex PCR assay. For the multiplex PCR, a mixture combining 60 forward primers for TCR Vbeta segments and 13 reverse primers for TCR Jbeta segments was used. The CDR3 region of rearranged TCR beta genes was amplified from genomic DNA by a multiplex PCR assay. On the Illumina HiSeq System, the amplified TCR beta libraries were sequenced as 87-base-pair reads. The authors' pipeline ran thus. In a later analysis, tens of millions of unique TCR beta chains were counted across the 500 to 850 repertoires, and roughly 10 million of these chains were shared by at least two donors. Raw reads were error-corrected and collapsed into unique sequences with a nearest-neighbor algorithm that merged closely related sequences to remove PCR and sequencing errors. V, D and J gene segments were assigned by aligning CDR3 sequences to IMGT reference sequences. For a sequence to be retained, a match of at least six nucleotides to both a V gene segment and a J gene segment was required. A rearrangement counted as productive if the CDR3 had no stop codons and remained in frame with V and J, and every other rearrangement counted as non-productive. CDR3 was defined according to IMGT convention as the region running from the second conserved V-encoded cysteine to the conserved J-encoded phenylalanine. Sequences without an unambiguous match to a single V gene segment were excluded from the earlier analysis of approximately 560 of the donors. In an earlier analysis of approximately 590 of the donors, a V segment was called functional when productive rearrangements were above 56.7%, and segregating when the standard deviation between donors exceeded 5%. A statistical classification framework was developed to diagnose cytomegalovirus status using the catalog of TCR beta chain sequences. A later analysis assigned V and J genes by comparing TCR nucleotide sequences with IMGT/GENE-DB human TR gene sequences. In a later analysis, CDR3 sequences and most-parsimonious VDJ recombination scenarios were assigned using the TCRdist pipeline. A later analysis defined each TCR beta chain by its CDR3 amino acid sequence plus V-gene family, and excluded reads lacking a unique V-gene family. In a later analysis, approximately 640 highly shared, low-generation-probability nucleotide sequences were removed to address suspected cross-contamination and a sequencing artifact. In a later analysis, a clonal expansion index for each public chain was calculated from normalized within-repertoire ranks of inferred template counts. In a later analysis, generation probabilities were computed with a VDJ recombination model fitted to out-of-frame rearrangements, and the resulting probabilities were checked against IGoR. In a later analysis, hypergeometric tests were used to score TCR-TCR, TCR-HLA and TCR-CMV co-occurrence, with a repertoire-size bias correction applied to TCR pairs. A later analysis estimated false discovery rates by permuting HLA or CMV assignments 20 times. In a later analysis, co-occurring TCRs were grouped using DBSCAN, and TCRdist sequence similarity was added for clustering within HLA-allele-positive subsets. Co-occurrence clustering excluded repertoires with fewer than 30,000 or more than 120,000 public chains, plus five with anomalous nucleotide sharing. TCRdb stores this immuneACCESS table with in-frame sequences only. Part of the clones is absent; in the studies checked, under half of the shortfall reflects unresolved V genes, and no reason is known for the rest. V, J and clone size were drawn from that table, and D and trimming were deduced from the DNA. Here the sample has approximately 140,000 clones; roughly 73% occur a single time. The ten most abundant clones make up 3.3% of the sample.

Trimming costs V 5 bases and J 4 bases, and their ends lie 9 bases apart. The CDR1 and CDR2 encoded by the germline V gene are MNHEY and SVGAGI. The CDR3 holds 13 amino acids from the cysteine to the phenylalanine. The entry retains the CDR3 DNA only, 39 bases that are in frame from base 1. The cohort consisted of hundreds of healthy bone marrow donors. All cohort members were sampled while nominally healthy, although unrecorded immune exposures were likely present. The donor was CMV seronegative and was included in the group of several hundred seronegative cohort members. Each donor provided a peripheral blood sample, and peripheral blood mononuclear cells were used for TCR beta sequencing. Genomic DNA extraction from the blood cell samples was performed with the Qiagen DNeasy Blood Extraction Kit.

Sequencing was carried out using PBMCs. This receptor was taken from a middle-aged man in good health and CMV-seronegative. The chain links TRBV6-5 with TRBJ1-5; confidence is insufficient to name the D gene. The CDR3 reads CASSTAPNQPQHF. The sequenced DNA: TGTGCCAGCAGTACAGCCCCAAATCAGCCCCAGCATTTT.